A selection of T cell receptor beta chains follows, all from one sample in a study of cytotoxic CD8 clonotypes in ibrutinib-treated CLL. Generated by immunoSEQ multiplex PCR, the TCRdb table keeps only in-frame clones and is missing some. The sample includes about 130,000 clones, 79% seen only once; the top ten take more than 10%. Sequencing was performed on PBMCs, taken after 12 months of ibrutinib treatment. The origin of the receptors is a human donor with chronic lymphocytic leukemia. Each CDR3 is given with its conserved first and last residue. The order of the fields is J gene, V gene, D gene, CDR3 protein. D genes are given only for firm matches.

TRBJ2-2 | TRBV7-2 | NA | CASSLGWSVAGELFF
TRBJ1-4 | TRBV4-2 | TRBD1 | CASSQGDRTGVFEKLFF
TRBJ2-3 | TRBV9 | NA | CASSVVNSMNTQYF
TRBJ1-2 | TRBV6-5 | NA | CASRQQGYGYTF
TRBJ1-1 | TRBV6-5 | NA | CASSPGTTNTEAFF
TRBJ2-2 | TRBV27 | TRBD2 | CASSFGLAGNTGELFF
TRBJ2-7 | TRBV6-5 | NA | CASSYGQATYEQYF
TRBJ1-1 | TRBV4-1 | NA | CASSPYFPGQNTEAFF
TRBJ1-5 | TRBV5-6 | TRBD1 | CASSLGVYRGPQPQHF
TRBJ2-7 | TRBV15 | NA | CATSRGKTIYEQYF
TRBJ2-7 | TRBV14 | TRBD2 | CASSQDWRHRTSGSSYEQYF
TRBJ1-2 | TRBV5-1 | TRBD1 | CASSSGQGVNYGYTF
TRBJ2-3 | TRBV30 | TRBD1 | CAWRPRDRGQDTQYF
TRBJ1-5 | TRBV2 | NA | CASSERTGRQPQHF
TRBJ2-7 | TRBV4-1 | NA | CASSQFSYEQYF
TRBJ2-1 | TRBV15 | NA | CATSRDLGVNEQFF
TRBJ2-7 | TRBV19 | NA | CASSRGGQFYEQYF
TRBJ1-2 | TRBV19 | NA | CASSSYYGYTF
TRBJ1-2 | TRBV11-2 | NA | CASSLDRVYGYTF
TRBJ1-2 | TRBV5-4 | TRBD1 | CASSLTGVGGYTF
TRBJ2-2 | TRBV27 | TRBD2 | CASSLGTSGRAGNTGELFF
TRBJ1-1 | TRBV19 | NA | CASSIGTPEAFF
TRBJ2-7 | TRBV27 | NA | CASSPPGQTYEQYF
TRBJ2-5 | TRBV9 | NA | CASSVGRTEETQYF
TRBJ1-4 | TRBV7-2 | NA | CASSKQTGFNEKLFF
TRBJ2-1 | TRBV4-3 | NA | CASSQKGLGSNEQFF
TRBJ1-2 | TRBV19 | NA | CASSTLGGYTF
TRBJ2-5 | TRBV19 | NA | CASSIKPFQAVETQYF
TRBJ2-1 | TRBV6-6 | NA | CASSPVQNEQFF
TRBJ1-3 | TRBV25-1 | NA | CASSDRRPGPSSGNTIYF
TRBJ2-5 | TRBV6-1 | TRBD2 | CASSALAGGGQTQYF
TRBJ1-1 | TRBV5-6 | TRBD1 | CASSSDRGFTEAFF
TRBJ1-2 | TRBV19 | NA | CASSYGSRKGYTF
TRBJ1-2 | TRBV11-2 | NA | CASSPQAAGDGYTF
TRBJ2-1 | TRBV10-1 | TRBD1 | CASSESLGTGDEQFF
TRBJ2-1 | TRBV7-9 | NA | CASSSMDGEQFF
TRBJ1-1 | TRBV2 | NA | CASRGLPGTEAFF
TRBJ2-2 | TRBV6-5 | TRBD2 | CASSYFSGKNTGELFF
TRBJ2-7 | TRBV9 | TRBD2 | CASSVGSGIGYEQYF